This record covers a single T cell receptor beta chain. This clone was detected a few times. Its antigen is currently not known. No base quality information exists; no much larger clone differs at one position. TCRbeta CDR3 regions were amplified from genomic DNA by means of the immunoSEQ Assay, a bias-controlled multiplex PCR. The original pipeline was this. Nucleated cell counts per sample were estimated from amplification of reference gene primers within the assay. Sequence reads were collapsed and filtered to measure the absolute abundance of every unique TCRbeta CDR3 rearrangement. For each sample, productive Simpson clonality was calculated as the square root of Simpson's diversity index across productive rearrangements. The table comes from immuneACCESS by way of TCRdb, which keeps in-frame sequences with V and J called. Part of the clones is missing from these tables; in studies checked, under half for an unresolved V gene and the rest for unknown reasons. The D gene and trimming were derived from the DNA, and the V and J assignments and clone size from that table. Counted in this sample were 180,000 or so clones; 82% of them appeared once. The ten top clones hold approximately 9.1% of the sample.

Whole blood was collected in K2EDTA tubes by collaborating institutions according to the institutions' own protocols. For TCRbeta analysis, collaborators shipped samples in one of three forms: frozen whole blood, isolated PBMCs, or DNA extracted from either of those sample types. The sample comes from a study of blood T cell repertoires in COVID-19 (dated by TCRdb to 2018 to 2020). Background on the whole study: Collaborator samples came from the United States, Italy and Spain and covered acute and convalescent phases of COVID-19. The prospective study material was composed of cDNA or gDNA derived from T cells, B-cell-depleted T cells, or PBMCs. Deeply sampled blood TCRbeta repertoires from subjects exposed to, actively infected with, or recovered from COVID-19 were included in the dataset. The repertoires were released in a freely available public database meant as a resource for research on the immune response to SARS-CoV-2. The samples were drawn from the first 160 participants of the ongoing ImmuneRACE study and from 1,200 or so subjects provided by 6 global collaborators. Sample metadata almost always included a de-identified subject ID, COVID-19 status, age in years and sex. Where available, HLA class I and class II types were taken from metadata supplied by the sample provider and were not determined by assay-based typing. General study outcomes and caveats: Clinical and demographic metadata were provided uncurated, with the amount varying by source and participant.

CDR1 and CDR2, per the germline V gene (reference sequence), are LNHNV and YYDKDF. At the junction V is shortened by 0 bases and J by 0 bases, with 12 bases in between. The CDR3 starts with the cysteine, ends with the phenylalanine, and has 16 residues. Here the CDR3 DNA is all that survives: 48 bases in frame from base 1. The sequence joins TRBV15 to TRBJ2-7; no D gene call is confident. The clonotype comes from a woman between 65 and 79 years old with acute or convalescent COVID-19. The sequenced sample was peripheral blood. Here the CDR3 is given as CATSRDASIPSYEQYF. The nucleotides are TGTGCCACCAGCAGAGATGCGAGCATCCCCTCCTACGAGCAGTACTTC.